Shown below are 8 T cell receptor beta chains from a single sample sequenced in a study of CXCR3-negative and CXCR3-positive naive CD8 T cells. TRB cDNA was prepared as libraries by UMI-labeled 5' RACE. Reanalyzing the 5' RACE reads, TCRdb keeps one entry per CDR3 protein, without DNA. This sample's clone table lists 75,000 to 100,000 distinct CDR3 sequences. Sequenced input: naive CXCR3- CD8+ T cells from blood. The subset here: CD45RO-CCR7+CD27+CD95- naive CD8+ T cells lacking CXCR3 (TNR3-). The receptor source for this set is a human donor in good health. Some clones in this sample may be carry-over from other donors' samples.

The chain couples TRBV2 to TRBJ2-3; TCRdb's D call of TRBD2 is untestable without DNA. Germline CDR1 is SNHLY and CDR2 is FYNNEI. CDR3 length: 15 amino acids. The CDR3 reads CASSELAGGRDTQYF.

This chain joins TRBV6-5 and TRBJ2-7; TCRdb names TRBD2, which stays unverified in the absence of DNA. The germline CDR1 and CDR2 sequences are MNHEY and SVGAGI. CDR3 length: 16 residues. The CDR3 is CASSYLRGGYSYEQYF.

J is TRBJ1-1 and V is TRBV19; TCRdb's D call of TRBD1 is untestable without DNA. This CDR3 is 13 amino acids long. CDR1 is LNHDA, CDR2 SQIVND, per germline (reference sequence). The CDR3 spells CASSNWLGEEAFF.

The CDR3 loop is CASSDRQNNQPQHF. The V gene is TRBV2, the J gene TRBJ1-5; TCRdb picks TRBD1, but there is no DNA to check that call. The germline V gene has CDR1 SNHLY and CDR2 FYNNEI. The CDR3 is 14 amino acids. Based on the CDR3 plus reference TRBV2 and TRBJ1-5, the full variable domain is EPEVTQTPSHQVTQMGQEVILRCVPISNHLYFYWYRQILGQKVEFLVSFYNNEISEKSEIFDDQFSVERPDGSNFTLKIRSTKLEDSAMYFCASSDRQNNQPQHFGDGTRLSIL.

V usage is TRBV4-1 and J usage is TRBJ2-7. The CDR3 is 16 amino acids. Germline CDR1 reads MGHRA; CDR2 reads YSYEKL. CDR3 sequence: CASSQDVGLGVNEQYF.

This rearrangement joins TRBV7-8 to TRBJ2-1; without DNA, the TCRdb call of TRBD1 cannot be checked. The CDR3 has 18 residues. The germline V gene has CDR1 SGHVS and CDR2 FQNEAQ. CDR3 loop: CASSFQRQGDRAHNEQFF.

The CDR3 spells CSARDGTSGMGEQYF. The chain combines TRBV20-1 with TRBJ2-7; lacking DNA, the TRBD2 call made by TCRdb goes unchecked. This CDR3 contains 15 residues. Germline V CDR1 and CDR2: DFQATT, SNEGSKA (reference sequence).

The CDR3 here is CSVEHGTSTEQYF. This chain links TRBV29-1 with TRBJ2-7; checking the TCRdb D call of TRBD2 is not possible without DNA. This CDR3 contains 13 residues. Germline-derived CDR1 and CDR2 are SQVTM and ANQGSEA.